This T cell receptor beta chain was profiled in a study of T cell responses to AZD1222 COVID-19 vaccine. Study overall: Second doses were pooled across both intervals (about 4 or about 12 weeks).

This clone has just one count. As yet, its antigen is unknown. General study findings and limits: The study sampled repertoires only after the peak T cell response. Mostly white British, mostly female donors; authors suggested clonal diversity may be underestimated. Along spike, vaccine-associated CD4 TCRs were found throughout, with dominance at 160-218 and 743-854.

TCRdb's copy holds only in-frame clones and misses some; the assay was immunoSEQ multiplex PCR. The data contain more than 85,000 clones, about 90% of them singletons. The germline gives CDR1 LNHDA, CDR2 SQIVND (reference sequence). V was trimmed by 4 bases and J by 8 bases, leaving 11 bases between them. The CDR3 has 13 amino acids. The receptor comes from an adult in good health. The chain carries TRBV19 and TRBJ1-4; a weak D match, TRBD1 (5 bases). The specimen was peripheral blood, collected on day 0 of AZD1222 vaccination. The CDR3 here is CASSKREGEKLFF. CDR3 DNA sequence: TGTGCCAGTAGTAAGCGAGAGGGGGAAAAACTGTTTTTT.